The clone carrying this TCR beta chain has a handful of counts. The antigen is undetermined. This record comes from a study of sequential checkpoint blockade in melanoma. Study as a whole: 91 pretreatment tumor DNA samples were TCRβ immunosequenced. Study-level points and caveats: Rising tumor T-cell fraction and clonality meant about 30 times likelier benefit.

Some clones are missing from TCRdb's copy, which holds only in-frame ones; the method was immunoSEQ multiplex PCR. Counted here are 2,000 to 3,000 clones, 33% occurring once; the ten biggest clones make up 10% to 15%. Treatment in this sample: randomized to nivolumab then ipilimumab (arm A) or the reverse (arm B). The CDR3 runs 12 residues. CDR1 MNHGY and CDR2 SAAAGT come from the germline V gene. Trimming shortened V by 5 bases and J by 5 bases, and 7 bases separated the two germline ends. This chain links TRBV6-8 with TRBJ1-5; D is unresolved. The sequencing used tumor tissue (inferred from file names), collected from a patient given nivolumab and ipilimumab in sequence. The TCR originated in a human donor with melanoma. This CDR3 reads CASSGPHQPQHF. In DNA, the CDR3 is TGTGCCAGCAGTGGACCTCATCAGCCCCAGCATTTT.